This T cell receptor (beta chain) was sequenced for a study of blood T cell repertoires in COVID-19. As for the study in general: Material from acute and convalescent COVID-19 was sourced from the United States, Italy and Spain. Sample material is recorded as cDNA or gDNA derived from T cells, B-cell-depleted T cells, or PBMCs.

Methods used by the authors: Nucleated cell counts were estimated from reference gene primer amplification. Using immunoSEQ multiplex PCR, the repertoire was profiled, and TCRdb retains in-frame clones only, with some absent. V and J calls and clone size follow that table, whereas D and trimming were derived from the DNA. The table includes about 45,000 clones, approximately 80% detected once. Per the germline V gene, CDR1 is SGHDT and CDR2 is YYEEEE. This CDR3 spans 15 amino acids. Trimming removed 1 base from V and 3 bases from J, with 13 bases in between. This clonotype originated in a man aged 65 to 79 with acute or convalescent COVID-19. V is TRBV5-6 and J is TRBJ1-2; D ambiguous. The source material was peripheral blood. CDR3 sequence reads: CASSLYSSSHYGYTF. In nucleotides, the CDR3 is TGTGCCAGCAGCTTGTACAGTTCGAGCCACTATGGCTACACCTTC.